This entry lists 11 T cell receptor beta chains sequenced from one sample in a study of CD4 and CD8 cells across lung adenocarcinoma regions (dated 2018 in TCRdb). Library preparation used PCR. The instrument given in TCRdb is HiSeq X Ten. TCRdb trimmed public reads at Q25 via fastp, called clones via MiXCR and kept in-frame beta chains. Every distinct CDR3 protein forms one entry, paired with its most common genes and DNA. The sample includes about 3,700 distinct CDR3 sequences, with around three fifths observed a single time. The ten top clones hold around 20% of the sample. Sample: CD4+ T cells from the margin of a lung tumor. This specimen's cell subset or site label, interpreted: tumor margin region. The receptors derive from a female donor with lung adenocarcinoma. The CD4 and CD8 labels of this study may be unreliable.

The gene calls are TRBV6-1 and TRBJ2-7; possible D gene TRBD1, 6 bases. In germline, CDR1 is MNHNS, CDR2 SASEGT. CDR3 length equals 14 residues. Trimming shortened V by 7 bases and J by 1 base, and 14 bases separated the two germline ends. CDR3 in DNA: TGTGCCAGCATCCAACAGGGCTTTTCCTACGAGCAGTACTTC. It encodes CASIQQGFSYEQYF.

In its sample, this clonotype was seen a few times. This chain uses TRBV27 with TRBJ1-2; 8 bases are shared with TRBD1. The CDR3 loop spans 14 amino acids. CDR1 and CDR2 (germline): MNHEY, SMNVEV (reference sequence). V shed 4 bases and J 6 bases; nucleotides not matched to a gene: 7. CDR3 sequence reads: CASSSGTGRNGYTF. CDR3 nucleotides: TGTGCCAGCAGTTCCGGGACAGGACGGAATGGCTACACCTTC.

This clonotype counts as medium-sized (0.01 to 0.1%). The chain uses TRBV25-1 and TRBJ1-5; D perhaps matches TRBD1 (6 bases). Germline loops: CDR1 MGHDK, CDR2 SYGVNS. The ends were cut back, 2 bases at V and 7 bases at J, with 12 bases in the middle. This CDR3 has 14 residues. CDR3 DNA: TGTGCCAGCAGTGAAACGGGGGCTAGACAGCCCCAGCATTTT. It is translated as CASSETGARQPQHF.

The V and J genes are TRBV6-1 and TRBJ2-1, with unresolved D. TRBJ2-5 matches the DNA end more closely, so the J call is doubtful. CDR1 and CDR2 (germline): MNHNS, SASEGT. The CDR3 is 14 residues long. The CDR3 region has the DNA TGTGCCAGCAGTGAATCCCCCATCCAAGAGACCCAGTACTTC. Translation gives CASSESPIQETQYF.

For this clonotype: The junction does not match germline at one end; this may be a read error. The chain is built from TRBV6-1 and TRBJ2-3, with D possibly matching TRBD1 (6 bases). Germline V lookup: CDR1 MNHNS, CDR2 SASEGT. The CDR3 is 16 amino acids. CDR3: CASRDLQGKSLDTQFF. CDR3 bases: TGTGCCAGCAGGGACCTACAGGGAAAGAGCCTAGATACGCAGTTTTTT.

The genes are TRBV6-1 and TRBJ2-3, with 7 bases aligning to TRBD1. Germline assignment: CDR1 MNHNS and CDR2 SASEGT. Trimming took 6 bases from V and 9 from J; bases not matched to a gene: 18. The CDR3 covers 16 residues. CDR3 coding DNA: TGTGCCAGCAGCCTAACGGGGCTAGGGGGCAAAGACACGCAGTATTTT. Amino acid sequence: CASSLTGLGGKDTQYF.

The chain links TRBV6-5 to TRBJ2-3, with D hard to call. The CDR3 has 16 amino acids. V gave up 0 bases and J gave up 4 bases, with 14 bases separating them. Germline loops: CDR1 MNHEY, CDR2 SVGAGI. Here the CDR3 DNA reads TGTGCCAGCAGTTACTCCCCTGCTTCCCCGCCAGATACGCAGTATTTT. Its translation is CASSYSPASPPDTQYF.

The chain joins TRBV6-1 to TRBJ2-1; the D gene is possibly TRBD2 (6 bases). V lost 5 bases and J 4 bases, leaving 15 bases between the germline ends. CDR3 length: 15 amino acids. Per the germline V gene, CDR1 is MNHNS and CDR2 is SASEGT. The CDR3 region has the DNA TGTGCCAGCAGTAGTCGTCGGGAGTTGTACAATGAGCAGTTCTTC. As protein: CASSSRRELYNEQFF.

The chain has TRBV6-1 and TRBJ1-2; the D gene is possibly TRBD1 (6 bases). There are 15 residues in the CDR3. Germline CDR1 MNHNS, CDR2 SASEGT. Trimming removed 0 bases at V and 4 bases at J, with 12 bases between. The CDR3 loop reads CASSEAGGRAYGYTF. Written as DNA, the CDR3 is TGTGCCAGCAGTGAAGCGGGGGGGCGCGCCTATGGCTACACCTTC.

J is TRBJ2-1 and V is TRBV27; the D is unclear. V lost 5 bases and J lost 3, with 14 bases in between. Germline V CDR1 and CDR2: MNHEY, SMNVEV (reference sequence). The CDR3 consists of 15 residues. CDR3 region: CASSPSSGNYNEQFF. For the CDR3, the DNA is TGTGCCAGCAGTCCTTCTAGTGGGAACTACAATGAGCAGTTCTTC.

By share of the sample, this clonotype is medium-sized (0.01 to 0.1%). This sequence joins TRBV6-1 and TRBJ2-1, with 11 positions matching TRBD1. Near its end, the DNA agrees better with TRBJ2-7, so the J call may be wrong. Germline V CDR1 and CDR2: MNHNS, SASEGT. This CDR3 has 14 residues. The CDR3 protein is CASRMGQGAYEQYF. Written as DNA, the CDR3 is TGTGCCAGCAGAATGGGACAGGGGGCCTACGAGCAGTACTTC.